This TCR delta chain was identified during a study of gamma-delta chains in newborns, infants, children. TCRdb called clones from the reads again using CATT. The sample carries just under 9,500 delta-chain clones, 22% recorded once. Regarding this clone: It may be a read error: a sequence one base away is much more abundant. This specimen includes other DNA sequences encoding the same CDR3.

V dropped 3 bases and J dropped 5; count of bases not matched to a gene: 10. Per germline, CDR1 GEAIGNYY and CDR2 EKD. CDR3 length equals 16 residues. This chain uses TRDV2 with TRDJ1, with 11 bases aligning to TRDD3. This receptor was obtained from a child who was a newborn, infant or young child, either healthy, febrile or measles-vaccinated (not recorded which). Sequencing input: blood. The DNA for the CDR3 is TGTGCCTGTGACCCACTGGGGGATATATCAACTGATAAACTCATCTTT. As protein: CACDPLGDISTDKLIF.